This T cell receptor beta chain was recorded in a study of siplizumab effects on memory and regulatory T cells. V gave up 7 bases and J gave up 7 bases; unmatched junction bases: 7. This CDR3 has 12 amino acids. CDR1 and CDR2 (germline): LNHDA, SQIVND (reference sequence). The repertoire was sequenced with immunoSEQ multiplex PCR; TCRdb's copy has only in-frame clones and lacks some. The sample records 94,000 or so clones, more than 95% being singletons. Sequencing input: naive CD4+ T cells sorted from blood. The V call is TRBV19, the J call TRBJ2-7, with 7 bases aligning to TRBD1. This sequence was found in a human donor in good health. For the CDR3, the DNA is TGTGCCAGTAAAGACAGGGTCGGAGAGCAGTACTTC. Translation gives CASKDRVGEQYF.